The next 15 T cell receptor beta chains were all read from a single sample in a study of T cell repertoires in cytomegalovirus infection. TCRdb reprocessed the reads via MiXCR and lists one record per CDR3 protein. Seen here are some 500,000 distinct CDR3 sequences, roughly 43% observed once, and the top ten hold over 45%. These receptors are not linked to any known antigen. Specimen: cultured PBMCs, collected from culture after CMV antigen stimulation. These receptor sequences come from a human donor in good health (CMV status not recorded). Some clones in this sample may be carry-over from other donors' samples.

V gene TRBV19 combines with J gene TRBJ1-2; D unclear. The CDR3 length is 15 residues. Trimming left V 10 bases short and J 8 bases short, with 26 bases between. Germline-derived CDR1 and CDR2 are LNHDA and SQIVND (reference sequence). The CDR3 DNA follows: TGTGCCACAAGGGTCCCCAGCGCGGGCCGCCTAGGCTACACCTTC. This codes for CATRVPSAGRLGYTF.

This clonotype was seen only a few times. V gene TRBV7-2 combines with J gene TRBJ2-4, with a tentative D call TRBD1 (5 bases). Germline V gene sequence: CDR1 SGHTA, CDR2 FQGNSA. This CDR3 is built from 14 residues. Trimming cost V 4 bases and J 3 bases, with 10 bases left between them. Written as DNA, the CDR3 is TGTGCCAGCAGCTCCCAGGGTGGCAAAAACATTCAGTACTTC. It translates to CASSSQGGKNIQYF.

A few counts support this clonotype. The chain carries TRBV12-3 or TRBV12-4 and TRBJ1-4; D might be TRBD1 (6 bases). This CDR3 is 13 amino acids long. V shed 7 bases and J shed 5 bases, with 11 bases lying between them. The CDR3 DNA is TGTGCCAGCAACTTCGACAGGAATGAAAAACTGTTTTTT. It translates to CASNFDRNEKLFF.

The chain is built from TRBV7-9 and TRBJ1-2; D remains ambiguous. Trimming left V 0 bases short and J 5 bases short, with 13 bases between. Germline-derived CDR1 and CDR2 are SEHNR and FQNEAQ (reference sequence). The CDR3 length is 15 residues. The CDR3 is CASSLAGIGLYGYTF. In DNA form, the CDR3 reads TGTGCCAGCAGCTTAGCGGGAATCGGGTTGTATGGCTACACCTTC.

The gene calls are TRBV12-3 or TRBV12-4 and TRBJ1-1; perhaps TRBD1 as D (6 bases). The CDR3 is 14 amino acids. V lost 2 bases, J lost 4 bases, and 11 bases lay in between. CDR3 sequence reads: CASSLRGGGTEAFF. The CDR3 DNA is TGTGCCAGCAGTTTACGGGGAGGGGGCACTGAAGCTTTCTTT.

The rearrangement links TRBV7-6 to TRBJ1-4; 8 bases are shared with TRBD1. The CDR3 has 14 residues. The J segment lost 6 bases and the V segment lost 5 bases, leaving 5 bases of the junction unmatched. The germline gives CDR1 SGHVS, CDR2 FNYEAQ. The CDR3 DNA sequence: TGTGCCAGCAGCAAGGACAGGGAGGATGAAAAACTGTTTTTT. This sequence encodes CASSKDREDEKLFF.

The chain carries TRBV20-1 and TRBJ1-1; no definite D call. CDR3 length: 13 residues. Per germline, CDR1 DFQATT and CDR2 SNEGSKA (reference sequence). Deletions cut 4 bases from V and 0 bases from J, with 9 bases between. The CDR3 protein is CSAKWTVNTEAFF. CDR3 in DNA: TGCAGTGCTAAATGGACGGTGAACACTGAAGCTTTCTTT.

This clonotype has only one observation. The chain recombines TRBV15 with TRBJ1-3; D unclear. V was trimmed by 0 bases and J by 0 bases, leaving 6 bases between them. Germline lookup yields CDR1 LNHNV and CDR2 YYDKDF (reference sequence). CDR3 length equals 15 residues. This CDR3 is CATSREVVSGNTIYF. The CDR3, as DNA: TGTGCCACCAGCAGAGAAGTGGTCTCTGGAAACACCATATATTTT.

There are many counts of this clonotype. The chain couples TRBV7-2 to TRBJ1-6; TRBD1 matches 8 bases. CDR1 is SGHTA and CDR2 is FQGNSA in the germline V gene. The CDR3 is made up of 17 amino acids. V gave up 1 base and J gave up 3 bases; unmatched junction bases: 5. The CDR3 DNA reads TGTGCCAGCAGCTTAGGGTCCGGACAGGGCTATAATTCACCCCTCCACTTT. The encoded protein is CASSLGSGQGYNSPLHF.

V gene TRBV5-1 combines with J gene TRBJ1-3; 10 positions match TRBD1. Germline V gene lookup returns CDR1 SGHRS and CDR2 YFSETQ. The length of the CDR3 is 15 residues. J was trimmed by 7 bases and V by 0 bases; bases with no gene match: 4. CDR3 region: CASSLAGTGDNTIYF. DNA of the CDR3: TGCGCCAGCAGCTTGGCGGGGACAGGGGACAACACCATATATTTT.

The gene calls are TRBV12-3 or TRBV12-4 and TRBJ1-5; D not resolved. The CDR3 extends over 13 amino acids. The V gene lost 4 bases and the J gene lost 7 bases, with 11 bases spanning the gap. The CDR3 DNA reads TGTGCCAGCAGTTGGACCACCCCCCAGCCCCAGCATTTT. This encodes CASSWTTPQPQHF.

This clonotype has a handful of counts. This rearrangement joins TRBV12-3 or TRBV12-4 to TRBJ1-3, with D possibly matching TRBD1 (5 bases). The CDR3 covers 14 residues. Trimming took off 6 bases at V and 2 bases at J, with 11 bases between the two ends. The CDR3 protein is CASRSQGAGNTIYF. The CDR3 bases are TGTGCCAGCAGGTCCCAGGGAGCTGGAAACACCATATATTTT.

The chain recombines TRBV5-1 with TRBJ2-1, with D unresolved. This CDR3 is 13 amino acids long. V was shortened by 0 bases and J by 7 bases, with 8 bases between the two germline ends. In germline, CDR1 is SGHRS, CDR2 YFSETQ. CDR3 region: CASSLEPQNEQFF. CDR3 DNA sequence: TGCGCCAGCAGCTTGGAACCCCAAAATGAGCAGTTCTTC.

The genes are TRBV6-2 or TRBV6-3 and TRBJ2-5, with 8 bases matching TRBD2. The CDR3 totals 18 residues. The J segment lost 4 bases and the V segment lost 1 base, leaving 14 bases of the junction unmatched. Germline V gives CDR1 MNHEY, CDR2 SVGEGT. The chain's CDR3 is CASSYWGRRGGRGETQYF. The CDR3 bases are TGTGCCAGCAGTTACTGGGGTAGACGGGGGGGACGTGGAGAGACCCAGTACTTC.

This clonotype was seen a handful of times. The chain links TRBV7-2 to TRBJ2-3; 13 bases are a match to TRBD2. V lost 5 bases and J lost 2; bases outside the gene matches: 13. CDR1 and CDR2 (germline): SGHTA, FQGNSA. The CDR3 spans 19 residues. In nucleotides, the CDR3 is TGTGCCAGCAGCGGACCCCGGACTAGCGGGGGCCCTAACACAGATACGCAGTATTTT. This gives the protein CASSGPRTSGGPNTDTQYF.